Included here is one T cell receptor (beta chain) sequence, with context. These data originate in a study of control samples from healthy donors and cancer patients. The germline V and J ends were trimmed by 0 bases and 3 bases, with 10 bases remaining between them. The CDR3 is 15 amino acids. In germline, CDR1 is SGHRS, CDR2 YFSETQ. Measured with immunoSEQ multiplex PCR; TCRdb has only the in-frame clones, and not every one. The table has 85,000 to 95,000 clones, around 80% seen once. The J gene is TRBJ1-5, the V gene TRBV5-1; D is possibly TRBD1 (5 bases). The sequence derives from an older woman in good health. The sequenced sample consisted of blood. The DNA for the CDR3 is TGCGCCAGCAGCTTGGAAACAGGTTTCAATCAGCCCCAGCATTTT. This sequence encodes CASSLETGFNQPQHF.